What follows describes a single T cell receptor (beta chain). The sample originates from a study of CD8+ T cells in alopecia areata. CDR1 and CDR2 from the germline V gene are MDHEN and SYDVKM. Trimming pared 10 bases from V and 5 bases from J, leaving 20 bases between. The CDR3 covers 14 residues. Extraction of RNA preceded its reverse transcription into cDNA, which served as the sequencing template. The method was immunoSEQ multiplex PCR; TCRdb's version includes in-frame clones alone and lacks a portion of them. The table has 150,000 to 250,000 clones, 55% to 75% seen once; the top ten hold 5.5%. Treatment of the sample: oral pan-JAK inhibitor, 5-10 mg twice daily.

The source was CD4+ T cells sorted from blood, collected at week 24, from a patient treated with tofacitinib. The chain employs TRBV28 and TRBJ2-5, with D possibly called TRBD1 or TRBD2 (6 bases each). The source of this sequence is a human donor with alopecia areata. The CDR3 DNA is TGTGCCACACGAGTCCGGGGGCGCGAGGAGACCCAGTACTTC. Protein sequence: CATRVRGREETQYF.